This TCR beta chain came from a study of T cells in Graves' hyperthyroidism and ophthalmopathy (dated 2019 in TCRdb). Regarding the complete study: Peripheral blood was sampled at the time of initial diagnosis, prior to any treatment. To identify distinguishing TCR V-J signatures, a discovery cohort of around 98 patients was used, comprising some 45 with Graves' ophthalmopathy and around 57 with stable Graves' hyperthyroidism. Prospective prediction of ophthalmopathy was tested in an independent validation cohort of approximately 18 hyperthyroidism patients and 15 to 17 patients who later progressed to ophthalmopathy. The roughly 91 discovery patients were randomly split 7:3 into training and test sets. In addition, the study compared T-cell repertoires in thyroid tissue and in blood from roughly six Graves' hyperthyroidism patients. Following sampling, methimazole starting at 30 mg daily was given to hyperthyroidism patients, and high-dose intravenous methylprednisolone was given to ophthalmopathy patients. The paper describes TCR Vbeta CDR3 sequencing of around 130 peripheral blood samples, made up of some 42 ophthalmopathy patients, around 78 hyperthyroidism patients and approximately 17 progressor patients. The research as a whole found: Blood samples also contained most of the expanded thyroid clonotypes (frequency above 0.001), which suggests that blood repertoires may reflect thyroid immune responses. Sample size was not statistically predetermined, and investigators were not blinded to group allocation. In cross-validation, a model built on a 13 V-J signature told ophthalmopathy apart from stable hyperthyroidism with over 85% sensitivity and roughly 83% specificity, and in testing the same model reached 80%/75%. In validation, the model predicted progression to ophthalmopathy a median of approximately 6.6 months before onset, with over 60% sensitivity and 72.22% specificity.

This clonotype was recorded many times. Which antigen it targets is not known. It has no much larger one-base neighbor in the sample; base qualities were not kept. Amplification of TCR beta CDR3 regions was carried out from RNA transcripts. The TCR CDR3 was subjected to a first round of RT-PCR using the HTBI primer set and the Qiagen OneStep RT-PCR kit. Libraries were constructed in a second round of multiplex PCR, after which size selection and purification were performed. Sequencing of the libraries was done on an Illumina HiSeq2000 using paired-end 100 bp reads. The study's processing was this. SOAPnuke was used to process the raw data, removing reads that contained adapters or uncalled bases, had a mean Phred below 15, or lacked an exact match to the constant primer or identifier. COPE v1.2.5 was used to merge high-quality paired reads, and clonotypes were defined as unique nucleotide sequences. MiTCR v1.1 was used to align the clonotypes against IMGT TRBV, TRBD and TRBJ reference segments. Analysis was restricted to V-J combinations with a frequency above 0.0001, which covered roughly 99% of repertoires. The TCS score was defined as the ratio of F50 (clonal expansion) to E x V (chaos), calculated using BLOSUM62-based TCRdist between CDR3 peptides within each V-J. Welch's t-statistics and random forest reduced 514 V-J features to 13, which were used in a naive Bayes classifier (R e1071). Using fastp trimming at Q25 and MiXCR clonotype assembly, TCRdb reanalyzed the public sequencing data and kept in-frame beta chains. Entries that share a CDR3 protein sequence are merged under the most common genes and DNA. The V and J calls come from TCRdb's annotation, not from the publication. The sample contains fewer than 850,000 distinct CDR3 sequences, 15% to 20% of them found a single time. The ten largest make up around 15% of the sample.

Graves' hyperthyroidism was defined as stable when no progression to ophthalmopathy occurred over 18 months of follow-up. Hyperthyroidism patients were aged 18 to 65 years and newly diagnosed, with disease duration of less than 2 months. Patients with uncontrolled infections, other autoimmune diseases, pregnancy or lactation were excluded. Diagnoses were established on the basis of clinical symptoms, serum thyroxine and TRAb, thyroid ultrasound, and orbital computed tomography. Ficoll-Paque density gradient centrifugation was used to isolate PBMCs from 9.5 to 10 ml of fresh peripheral blood. Total RNA was extracted with Trizol reagent, and quality was checked on an Agilent 2100 Bioanalyzer. This TCR was recovered from a man aged 50 to 60 with Graves' hyperthyroidism. The sequenced sample was blood.

The sequenced DNA: TGCGCCAGCAGCTTGGCGACGGGACAGCACTACGAGCAGTACTTC. It is translated as CASSLATGQHYEQYF. The chain is made from TRBV5-1 and TRBJ2-7, and 7 junction bases match TRBD1. CDR1 and CDR2 are read off the germline V gene as SGHRS and YFSETQ. From V the trimming removes 0 bases and from J it removes 3 bases, while the gene matches leave 6 bases of the junction unaccounted for. From the cysteine up to the phenylalanine, the CDR3 has a length of 15 residues. Only the CDR3 portion is preserved as DNA: 45 bases, with reading frame beginning at the first base.